This TCR beta chain was recorded in a study of Graves' ophthalmopathy and Graves' hyperthyroidism. Study-level points and caveats: Ophthalmopathy and stable hyperthyroidism were discriminated by a 13-signature model, with approximately 89% sensitivity and under 84% specificity. Blood repertoires reportedly contained most expanded thyroid clonotypes above 0.001 frequency.

If patients had other autoimmune diseases, uncontrolled infections, pregnancy or lactation, they were excluded. Patients were diagnosed from clinical symptoms, serum thyroxine, TRAb, thyroid ultrasound and orbital computed tomography. The germline V gene encodes CDR1 DFQATT and CDR2 SNEGSKA (reference sequence). Trimming removed 5 bases from V and 1 base from J; junction bases left unmatched: 7. The CDR3 is 14 amino acids. This clonotype was counted many times. No antigen is known for it. TCR beta CDR3 amplification used RNA transcripts. An initial RT-PCR round employing HTBI primers preceded a second-round multiplex PCR. A single record per CDR3 protein comes from TCRdb applying MiXCR to the multiplex PCR reads. The sample records 35,000 to 45,000 distinct CDR3 sequences, roughly 50% being singletons.

The J gene is TRBJ2-7, the V gene TRBV20-1; 8 bases are a match to TRBD1. The source is an adult woman with stable Graves' hyperthyroidism. Sequenced sample: peripheral blood. The CDR3: CSASPQGESYEQYF. The CDR3 bases are TGCAGTGCTTCACCACAGGGGGAGTCCTACGAGCAGTACTTC.